A single sample is the source of the 23 T cell receptor beta chains below, sequenced in a study of T-cell memory formation after mild COVID-19. One entry per CDR3 protein results from TCRdb running MiXCR on the 5' RACE reads. The sample lists 380,000 or so distinct CDR3 sequences, approximately 14% occurring once. Material: PBMCs or a T cell subset sorted from them (not recorded which). These receptors originate from a man aged 18 to 30 who had mild COVID-19 (a few samples of this study predate the infection). Cell type and time point are not known.

This clonotype has at least ten counts. J is TRBJ2-3 and V is TRBV14; D might be TRBD1 or TRBD2, each matching 6 bases. CDR1 and CDR2 (germline): SGHDN, FVKESK. V lost 1 base, J lost 4 bases, and 18 bases lay in between. The CDR3 is 17 residues long. Here the CDR3 reads CASSQGLRWGASDTQYF. The DNA for the CDR3 is TGTGCCAGCAGCCAAGGACTCCGGTGGGGGGCCTCAGATACGCAGTATTTT.

This clonotype appeared a few times. V and J are TRBV20-1 and TRBJ2-7; 10 nucleotides agree with TRBD1. CDR1 is DFQATT, CDR2 SNEGSKA, per germline (reference sequence). CDR3 length: 15 residues. V dropped 0 bases and J dropped 3; count of bases not matched to a gene: 5. CDR3 protein: CSARDLGTGVYEQYF. The CDR3 coding sequence is TGCAGTGCTAGAGATCTAGGGACAGGGGTCTACGAGCAGTACTTC.

The genes are TRBV11-2 and TRBJ1-1; no clear D gene. CDR1 is SGHAT and CDR2 is FQNNGV in the germline V gene. CDR3 length: 12 amino acids. With 5 bases removed from V and 4 bases from J, the gap between germline ends came to 8 bases. CDR3 coding DNA: TGTGCCAGCAGCCCCACTCTCACTGAAGCTTTCTTT. Translated, it gives CASSPTLTEAFF.

This clonotype showed up just a few times. The chain couples TRBV6-6 to TRBJ1-1; D is undetermined. Trimming removed 0 bases at V and 3 bases at J, with 20 bases between. CDR3 length equals 18 residues. CDR1 MNHNY and CDR2 SVGAGI come from the germline V gene (reference sequence). The DNA of the CDR3 is TGTGCCAGCAGTTACTCTCGGGCCAGCGAGCGAGGTTACACTGAAGCTTTCTTT. Residues: CASSYSRASERGYTEAFF.

This clonotype was picked up a small number of times. The rearrangement links TRBV12-3 or TRBV12-4 to TRBJ1-5; D is unresolved. The CDR3 length is 12 residues. Deletions cut 8 bases from V and 2 bases from J, with 7 bases between. CDR3 region: CASGVGNQPQHF. In DNA form, the CDR3 reads TGTGCCAGCGGGGTAGGCAATCAGCCCCAGCATTTT.

The CDR3 loop reads CASSFRAGRVQGYTF. In DNA form, the CDR3 reads TGTGCCAGCAGCTTCAGGGCAGGAAGAGTACAAGGCTACACCTTC. V is TRBV5-6 and J is TRBJ1-2; tentative D call: TRBD1 (5 bases). Between the trimmed V and J ends, which lost 2 bases and 8 bases, there was a span of 19 bases. Germline V lookup: CDR1 SGHDT, CDR2 YYEEEE. This CDR3 contains 15 residues.

The chain recombines TRBV19 with TRBJ2-3; no reliable D call. Germline V gives CDR1 LNHDA, CDR2 SQIVND (reference sequence). The CDR3 loop spans 16 amino acids. Trimming removed 0 bases at V and 0 bases at J, with 10 bases between. The CDR3 spells CASSIDRTVSTDTQYF. The CDR3 DNA follows: TGTGCCAGTAGTATAGACCGGACGGTTAGCACAGATACGCAGTATTTT.

In its sample, this clonotype was seen many times. This chain connects TRBV5-1 to TRBJ1-5; possible D gene TRBD1, 6 bases. The ends were cut back, 1 base at V and 5 bases at J, with 13 bases in the middle. CDR1 is SGHRS and CDR2 is YFSETQ in the germline V gene. The length of the CDR3 is 15 residues. In DNA form, the CDR3 reads TGCGCCAGCAGCTTGTCTCCAGGGGACTATCAGCCCCAGCATTTT. Protein: CASSLSPGDYQPQHF.

The V call is TRBV27, the J call TRBJ2-3, with a weak D call TRBD2 (5 bases). The ends were cut back, 3 bases at V and 6 bases at J, with 13 bases in the middle. Germline assignment: CDR1 MNHEY and CDR2 SMNVEV (reference sequence). This CDR3 contains 14 residues. CDR3 in DNA: TGTGCCAGCAGTTTGAGGGATGCAGCGGATACGCAGTATTTT. Amino acid sequence: CASSLRDAADTQYF.

In this sample, this clonotype turned up a few times. The genes are TRBV7-2 and TRBJ1-1, with 8 positions matching TRBD1. The CDR3 is 14 residues long. CDR1 and CDR2 from the germline V gene are SGHTA and FQGNSA. V lost 5 bases, J lost 5 bases, and 7 bases stayed unmatched. The CDR3 loop reads CASSRRQGRTEAFF. CDR3 coding DNA: TGTGCCAGCAGCAGAAGACAGGGGCGGACTGAAGCTTTCTTT.

This clonotype occurred a few times. V is TRBV6-5 and J is TRBJ1-1; D remains ambiguous. V gave up 4 bases and J gave up 4 bases, with 4 bases separating them. Germline assignment: CDR1 MNHEY and CDR2 SVGAGI. The length of the CDR3 is 11 residues. DNA of the CDR3: TGTGCCAGCAGTTCGAGCACTGAAGCTTTCTTT. Translation gives CASSSSTEAFF.

The chain combines TRBV12-3 or TRBV12-4 with TRBJ2-3; maybe TRBD1 (5 bases). This CDR3 has 13 amino acids. With 7 bases removed from V and 4 bases from J, the gap between germline ends came to 12 bases. The CDR3 nucleotides are TGTGCCAGCAAACAGGACCAGGCAGATACGCAGTATTTT. Translation: CASKQDQADTQYF.

The gene calls are TRBV4-3 and TRBJ2-1, with a weak D call TRBD2 (6 bases). The CDR3 runs 15 residues. Trimming took off 4 bases at V and 2 bases at J, with 12 bases between the two ends. The germline CDR1 and CDR2 sequences are LGHNA and YSLEER. CDR3 coding DNA: TGCGCCAGCAGCCGAAGACTAGTCACCTACAATGAGCAGTTCTTC. Its translation: CASSRRLVTYNEQFF.

The chain carries TRBV12-5 and TRBJ2-7, with 9 positions matching TRBD1. In germline, CDR1 is LGHNT, CDR2 FRNRAP. The CDR3 extends over 17 amino acids. The V segment lost 9 bases and the J segment 2 bases; nucleotides outside the gene matches: 17. CDR3 loop: CASVGVSGTGKTYEQYF. CDR3 bases: TGTGCTAGCGTCGGAGTTTCAGGGACAGGGAAAACCTACGAGCAGTACTTC.

This clonotype was found a few times. V usage is TRBV19 and J usage is TRBJ1-1, with a weak D call TRBD1 (6 bases). The V end was cut by 2 bases, the J end by 2 bases, with 12 bases between. This CDR3 is 15 amino acids long. Germline V gene lookup returns CDR1 LNHDA and CDR2 SQIVND (reference sequence). The CDR3 sequence: CASSIRGAPNTEAFF. CDR3 sequence (DNA): TGTGCCAGTAGTATACGGGGGGCCCCAAACACTGAAGCTTTCTTT.

The chain links TRBV5-6 to TRBJ2-4, with D tentatively TRBD1 (6 bases). The CDR3 has 14 residues. Germline V gene data show CDR1 as SGHDT and CDR2 as YYEEEE. V was trimmed by 4 bases and J by 8 bases, leaving 16 bases between them. The DNA of the CDR3 is TGTGCCAGCAGCGTATACAGGGCCCGCGACATTCAGTACTTC. Protein product: CASSVYRARDIQYF.

This sequence joins TRBV4-3 and TRBJ2-7; 7 nucleotides match TRBD1. The CDR3 covers 15 residues. V shed 2 bases, J shed 2 bases, and the junction held 6 bases outside the gene matches. The germline CDR1 and CDR2 sequences are LGHNA and YSLEER. CDR3 residues: CASSQTDRLAYEQYF. In nucleotides, the CDR3 is TGCGCCAGCAGCCAAACGGACAGGTTAGCCTACGAGCAGTACTTC.

This clonotype was counted between two and nine times. The rearrangement joins TRBV5-1 to TRBJ2-7; D is possibly TRBD1 or TRBD2 (5 bases each). Trimming stripped 5 bases from V and 5 bases from J, with 23 bases between. The CDR3 runs to 16 residues. From germline, CDR1 is SGHRS and CDR2 YFSETQ. The CDR3 nucleotides read TGCGCCAGCAGGCGCGGGCTCAGGGACCCCCTGAACGAGCAGTACTTC. Its translation: CASRRGLRDPLNEQYF.

This clonotype was observed a handful of times. The chain recombines TRBV7-8 with TRBJ1-2; 10 nucleotides line up with TRBD1. V shed 3 bases and J 4 bases; nucleotides not matched to a gene: 2. CDR1 SGHVS and CDR2 FQNEAQ come from the germline V gene. The CDR3 has 14 residues. The chain's CDR3 is CASSFGTGAYGYTF. DNA for the CDR3: TGTGCCAGCAGCTTTGGGACAGGGGCCTATGGCTACACCTTC.

This clonotype showed up just a few times. This chain joins TRBV12-3 or TRBV12-4 and TRBJ1-2; D is possibly TRBD1 (5 bases). The CDR3 runs to 12 residues. V lost 5 bases and J 5 bases, leaving 9 bases between the germline ends. CDR3 coding DNA: TGTGCCAGCAGTCTAGGGGCTTATGGCTACACCTTC. Residues: CASSLGAYGYTF.

This clonotype was recorded a few times. The chain joins TRBV11-2 to TRBJ2-6; unclear D gene. Germline V gives CDR1 SGHAT, CDR2 FQNNGV. The V gene lost 6 bases and the J gene lost 2 bases, with 5 bases spanning the gap. The CDR3 contains 13 residues. The CDR3 DNA sequence: TGTGCCAGCAGTTCAGCTGGGGCCAACGTCCTGACTTTC. Its protein is CASSSAGANVLTF.

This clonotype came up a few times. The chain uses TRBV4-3 and TRBJ1-2; the D gene is possibly TRBD1 (6 bases). This CDR3 comprises 15 residues. Germline V gene lookup returns CDR1 LGHNA and CDR2 YSLEER. The germline V and J ends were trimmed by 4 bases and 4 bases, with 16 bases remaining between them. CDR3 in amino acids: CASSPQTGGFYGYTF. The DNA of the CDR3 is TGCGCCAGCAGCCCCCAGACAGGAGGTTTCTATGGCTACACCTTC.

The CDR3 spells CASSPSGTGEETQYF. The DNA for the CDR3 is TGTGCCAGCAGCCCCTCAGGGACAGGGGAAGAGACCCAGTACTTC. The gene calls are TRBV6-2 or TRBV6-3 and TRBJ2-5; TRBD1 aligns across 10 bases. Looked up from germline, CDR1 is MNHEY and CDR2 is SVGEGT. V dropped 6 bases and J dropped 3; count of bases not matched to a gene: 7. This CDR3 comprises 15 residues.